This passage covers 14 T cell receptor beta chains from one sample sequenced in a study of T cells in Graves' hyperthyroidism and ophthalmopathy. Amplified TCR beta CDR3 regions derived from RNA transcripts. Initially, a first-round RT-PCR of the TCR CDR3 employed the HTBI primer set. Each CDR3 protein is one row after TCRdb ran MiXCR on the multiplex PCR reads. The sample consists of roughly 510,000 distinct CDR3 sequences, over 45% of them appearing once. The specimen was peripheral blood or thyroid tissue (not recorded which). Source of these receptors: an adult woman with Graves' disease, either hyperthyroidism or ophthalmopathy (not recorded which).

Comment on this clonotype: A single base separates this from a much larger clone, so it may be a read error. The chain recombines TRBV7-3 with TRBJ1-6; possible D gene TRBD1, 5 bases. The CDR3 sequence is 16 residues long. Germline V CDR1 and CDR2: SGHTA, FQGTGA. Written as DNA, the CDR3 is TGTGCCAGCAGCTTAAGGGGCCACGGGGGGAATTCACCCTTCCACTTT. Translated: CASSLRGHGGNSPFHF.

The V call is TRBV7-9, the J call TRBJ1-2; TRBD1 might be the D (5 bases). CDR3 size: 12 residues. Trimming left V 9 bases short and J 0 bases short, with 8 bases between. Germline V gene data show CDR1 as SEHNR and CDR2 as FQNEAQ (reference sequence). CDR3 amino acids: CARQEANYGYTF. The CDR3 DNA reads TGTGCCAGACAGGAAGCTAACTATGGCTACACCTTC. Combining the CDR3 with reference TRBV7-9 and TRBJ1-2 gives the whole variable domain DTGVSQNPRHKITKRGQNVTFRCDPISEHNRLYWYRQTLGQGPEFLTYFQNEAQLEKSRLLSDRFSAERPKGSFSTLEIQRTEQGDSAMYLCARQEANYGYTFGSGTRLTVV.

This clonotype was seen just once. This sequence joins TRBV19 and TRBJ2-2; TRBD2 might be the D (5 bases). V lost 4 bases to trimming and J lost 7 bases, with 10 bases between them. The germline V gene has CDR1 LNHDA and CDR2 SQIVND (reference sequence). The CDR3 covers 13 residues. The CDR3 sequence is CASSTITSGELFF. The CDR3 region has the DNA TGTGCCAGTAGTACTATAACTAGCGGGGAGCTGTTTTTT.

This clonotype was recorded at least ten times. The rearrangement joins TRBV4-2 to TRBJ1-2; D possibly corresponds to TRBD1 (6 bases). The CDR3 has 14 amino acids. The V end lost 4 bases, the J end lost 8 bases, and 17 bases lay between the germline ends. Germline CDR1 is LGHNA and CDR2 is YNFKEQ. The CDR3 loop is CASSLHGGQNGYTF. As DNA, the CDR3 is TGTGCCAGCAGCCTCCACGGAGGACAGAACGGCTACACCTTC.

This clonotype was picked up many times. DNA for the CDR3: TGTGCCAGCACCGAGGGGGACAGAAATTCACCCCTCCACTTT. It codes for CASTEGDRNSPLHF. This sequence joins TRBV2 and TRBJ1-6, with 7 bases matching TRBD1. The CDR3 extends over 14 amino acids. V shed 7 bases and J 7 bases; nucleotides not matched to a gene: 7. The germline V gene has CDR1 SNHLY and CDR2 FYNNEI.

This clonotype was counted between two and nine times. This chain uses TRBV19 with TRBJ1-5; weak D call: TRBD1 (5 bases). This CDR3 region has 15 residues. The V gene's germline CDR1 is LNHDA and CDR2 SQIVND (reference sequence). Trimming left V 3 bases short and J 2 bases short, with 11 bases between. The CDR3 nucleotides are TGTGCCAGTAGTATGTGGTGGGACGGCAATCAGCCCCAGCATTTT. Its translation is CASSMWWDGNQPQHF.

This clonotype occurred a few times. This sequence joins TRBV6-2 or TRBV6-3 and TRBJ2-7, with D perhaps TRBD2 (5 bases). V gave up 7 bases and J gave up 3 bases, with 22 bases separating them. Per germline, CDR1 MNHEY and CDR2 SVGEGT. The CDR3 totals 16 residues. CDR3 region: CASTNRPGFKGYEQYF. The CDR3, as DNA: TGTGCCAGCACCAACCGGCCGGGATTCAAGGGCTACGAGCAGTACTTC.

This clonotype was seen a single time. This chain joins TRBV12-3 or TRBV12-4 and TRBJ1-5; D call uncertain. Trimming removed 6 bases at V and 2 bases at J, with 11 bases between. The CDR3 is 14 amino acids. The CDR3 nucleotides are TGTGCCAGCAGCCTAACGGCGGGCAATCAGCCCCAGCATTTT. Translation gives CASSLTAGNQPQHF.

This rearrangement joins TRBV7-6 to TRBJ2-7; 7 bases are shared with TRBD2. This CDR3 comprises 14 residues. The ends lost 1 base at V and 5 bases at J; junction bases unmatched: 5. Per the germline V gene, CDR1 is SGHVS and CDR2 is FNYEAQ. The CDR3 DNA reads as TGTGCCAGCAGCTTAGGTGGCGGGAGCGACGAGCAGTACTTC. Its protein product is CASSLGGGSDEQYF.

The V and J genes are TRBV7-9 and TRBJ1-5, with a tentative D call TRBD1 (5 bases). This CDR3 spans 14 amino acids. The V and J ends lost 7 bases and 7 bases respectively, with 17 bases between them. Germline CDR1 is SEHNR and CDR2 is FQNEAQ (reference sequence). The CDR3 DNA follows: TGTGCCAGCACGCCCGGCGGGGCAGGGCAGCCCCAGCATTTT. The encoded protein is CASTPGGAGQPQHF.

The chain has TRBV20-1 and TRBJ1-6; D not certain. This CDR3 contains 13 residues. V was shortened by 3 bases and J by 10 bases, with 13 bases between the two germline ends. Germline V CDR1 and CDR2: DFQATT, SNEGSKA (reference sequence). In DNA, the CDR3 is TGCAGTGCTAGGGTCGGTCTCAAGTCACCCCTCCACTTT. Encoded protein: CSARVGLKSPLHF.

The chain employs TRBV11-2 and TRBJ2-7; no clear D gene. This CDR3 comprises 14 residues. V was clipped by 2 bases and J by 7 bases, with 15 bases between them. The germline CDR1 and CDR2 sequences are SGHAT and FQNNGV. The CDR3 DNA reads TGTGCCAGCAGCTTATCGGACCGAAATCGGGAGCAGTACTTC. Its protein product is CASSLSDRNREQYF.

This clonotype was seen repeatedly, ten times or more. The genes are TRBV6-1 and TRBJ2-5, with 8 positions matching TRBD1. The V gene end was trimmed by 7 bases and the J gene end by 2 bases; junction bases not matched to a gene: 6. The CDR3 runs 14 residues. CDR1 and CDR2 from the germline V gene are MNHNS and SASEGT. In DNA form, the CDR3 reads TGTGCCAGCACCTTGACAGGGGCACAAGAGACCCAGTACTTC. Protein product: CASTLTGAQETQYF.

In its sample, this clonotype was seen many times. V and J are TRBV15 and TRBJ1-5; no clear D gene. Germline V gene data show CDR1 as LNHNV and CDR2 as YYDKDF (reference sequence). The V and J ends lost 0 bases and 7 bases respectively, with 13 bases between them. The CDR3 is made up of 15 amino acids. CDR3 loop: CATSRDAVSAQPQHF. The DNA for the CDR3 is TGTGCCACCAGCAGAGATGCAGTTTCGGCACAGCCCCAGCATTTT.